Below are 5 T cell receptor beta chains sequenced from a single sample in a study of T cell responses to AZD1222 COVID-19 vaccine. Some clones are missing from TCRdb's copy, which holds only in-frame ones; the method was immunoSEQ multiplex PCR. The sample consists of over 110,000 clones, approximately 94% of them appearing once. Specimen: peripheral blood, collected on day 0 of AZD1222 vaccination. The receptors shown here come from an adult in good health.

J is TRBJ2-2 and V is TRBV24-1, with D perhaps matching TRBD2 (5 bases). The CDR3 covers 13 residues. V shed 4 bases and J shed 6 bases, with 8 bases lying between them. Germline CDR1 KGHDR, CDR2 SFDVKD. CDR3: CATSDSGPGELFF. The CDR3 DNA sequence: TGTGCCACCAGTGACAGCGGTCCCGGGGAGCTGTTTTTT.

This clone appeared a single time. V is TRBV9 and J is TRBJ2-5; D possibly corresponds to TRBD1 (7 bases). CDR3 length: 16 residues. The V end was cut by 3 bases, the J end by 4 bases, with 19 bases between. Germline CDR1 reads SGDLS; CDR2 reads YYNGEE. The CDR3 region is CASSAGGQGRVETQYF. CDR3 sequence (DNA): TGTGCCAGCAGCGCAGGGGGGCAGGGGAGAGTAGAGACCCAGTACTTC.

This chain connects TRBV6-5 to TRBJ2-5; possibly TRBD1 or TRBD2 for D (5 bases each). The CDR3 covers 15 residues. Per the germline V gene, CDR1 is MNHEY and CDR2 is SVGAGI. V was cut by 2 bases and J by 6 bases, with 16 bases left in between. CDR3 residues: CASSYGQGTPQTQYF. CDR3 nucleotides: TGTGCCAGCAGTTACGGACAAGGGACCCCACAGACCCAGTACTTC.

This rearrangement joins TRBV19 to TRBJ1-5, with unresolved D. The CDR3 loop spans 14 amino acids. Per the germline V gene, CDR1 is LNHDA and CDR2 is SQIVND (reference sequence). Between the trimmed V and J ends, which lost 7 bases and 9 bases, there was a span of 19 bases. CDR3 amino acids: CASTPLTRDTPQHF. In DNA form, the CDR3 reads TGTGCCAGTACCCCCTTGACGAGGGATACGCCCCAGCATTTT.

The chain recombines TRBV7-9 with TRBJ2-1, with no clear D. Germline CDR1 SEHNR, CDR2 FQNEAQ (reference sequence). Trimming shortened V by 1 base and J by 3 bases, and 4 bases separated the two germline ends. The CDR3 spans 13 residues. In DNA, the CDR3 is TGTGCCAGCAGCTTAGAACTCTACAATGAGCAGTTCTTC. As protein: CASSLELYNEQFF.